These T cell receptor beta chains were read from a single sample in a study of control samples from healthy donors and cancer patients. Sequencing used immunoSEQ multiplex PCR; TCRdb keeps in-frame clones, though not all of them. This table holds under 130,000 clones, about 89% found once. Material for sequencing was PBMCs. These receptors came from a man in his fifties or sixties with lung cancer. Both conserved end residues are part of each CDR3.

v_call	j_call	cdr3_aa
TRBV6-2/TRBV6-3	TRBJ1-2	CASSRLEQGYTF
TRBV5-5	TRBJ2-3	CASSSQGDRITDTQYF
TRBV21-1	TRBJ1-1	CASSKQGVGNTEAFF
TRBV7-3	TRBJ1-6	CASSYDRLNSPLHF
TRBV7-9	TRBJ2-2	CASNPGPGELFF
TRBV30	TRBJ2-2	CAWSKQVTGELFF
TRBV5-1	TRBJ1-1	CASTWGGRDTEAFF
TRBV20-1	TRBJ1-1	CSASEQGWDTEAFF
TRBV14	TRBJ1-2	CASSQIQHSPGYTF
TRBV7-2	TRBJ1-5	CASSPGSNQPQHF
TRBV7-9	TRBJ2-7	CASSLGVGQGTYEQYF
TRBV10-1	TRBJ1-1	CASSDRGSTEAFF
TRBV29-1	TRBJ2-4	CSVGRDRENIQYF
TRBV11-3	TRBJ2-3	CASSSPGGAFAHTQYF
TRBV30	TRBJ1-1	CAWRNYGEAFF
TRBV6-5	TRBJ1-6	CASSYSNGIGNSPLHF
TRBV23-1	TRBJ1-1	CASSHMGKNTEAFF
TRBV11-2	TRBJ2-7	CASSLTSGSYEQYF
TRBV4-1	TRBJ1-3	CASSQAGTAAFGGNTIYF
TRBV7-2	TRBJ2-5	CASSLTSGGLVETQYF
TRBV7-2	TRBJ1-2	CASSLGQNYGYTF
TRBV6-1	TRBJ1-4	CASSESLGRGEKLFF
TRBV9	TRBJ1-2	CASSVGKGTTFFYGYTF
TRBV7-2	TRBJ1-1	CASSLTGGDTEAFF